This T cell receptor (beta chain) was documented in a study of patients and donors after allogeneic stem cell transplantation. In germline, CDR1 is SQVTM, CDR2 ANQGSEA. The CDR3 length is 14 residues. Trimming left V 4 bases short and J 0 bases short, with 10 bases between. TCRdb reprocessed the RT-PCR reads with MiXCR, giving one entry per CDR3 protein. Among under 200,000 distinct CDR3 sequences listed, about 24% were seen once. The sequenced sample was blood, either unsorted or a sorted T cell fraction (not recorded which). V and J are TRBV29-1 and TRBJ2-1; D gene unclear. The origin of this receptor is a human donor who was either an allogeneic HSCT recipient or a stem cell or donor lymphocyte infusion donor (not recorded which). It is not recorded whose cells these are; they may come from a transplant donor. The CDR3 nucleotides read TGCAGCGTTGGGAGCCGTCGCTCCTACAATGAGCAGTTCTTC. This encodes CSVGSRRSYNEQFF.